This TCR beta chain was sequenced for a study of human T cells and chemical hapten exposure. Library preparation tagged each individual cDNA molecule with a unique molecular identifier. From the RACE reads, TCRdb called clonotypes with MiXCR, one entry per CDR3 protein. There are about 360,000 distinct CDR3 sequences in the sample; roughly 6.9% occur only once, and around 8.4% lies in the top ten. Documented time point: patch test 1, 2 weeks after DPC sensitization. Treatment: therapeutic diphenylcyclopropenone sensitization with weekly scalp DPC. The V gene's germline CDR1 is DFQATT and CDR2 SNEGSKA (reference sequence). The V and J ends lost 3 bases and 3 bases respectively, with 12 bases between them. The length of the CDR3 is 14 residues.

The TCR was taken from a woman aged 18-30 years with alopecia areata. Some clones in this sample may be carry-over from other donors' samples. The input for sequencing was whole blood, taken in connection with sensitization to the hapten diphenylcyclopropenone (DPC). The chain recombines TRBV20-1 with TRBJ2-1; the D gene could be TRBD1 or TRBD2 (6 bases each). CDR3 residues: CSARYGGLYNEQFF. CDR3 sequence (DNA): TGCAGTGCTAGGTACGGGGGCCTCTACAATGAGCAGTTCTTC.